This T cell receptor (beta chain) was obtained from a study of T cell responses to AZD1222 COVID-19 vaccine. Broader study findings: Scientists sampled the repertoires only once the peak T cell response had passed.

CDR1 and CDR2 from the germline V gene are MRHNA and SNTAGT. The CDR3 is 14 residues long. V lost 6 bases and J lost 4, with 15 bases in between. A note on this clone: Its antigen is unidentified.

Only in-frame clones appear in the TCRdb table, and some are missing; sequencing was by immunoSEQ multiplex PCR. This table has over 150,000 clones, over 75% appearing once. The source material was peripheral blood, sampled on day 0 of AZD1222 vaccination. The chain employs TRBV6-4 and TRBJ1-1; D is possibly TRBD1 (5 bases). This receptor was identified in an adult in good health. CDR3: CASSPDRTSTEAFF. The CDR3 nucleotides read TGTGCCAGCAGCCCCGACAGAACGAGCACTGAAGCTTTCTTT.